One TCR beta chain is described in this entry. TCRdb redid the calling of the RT-PCR reads with MiXCR, one entry per CDR3 protein. The sample has around 30,000 distinct CDR3 sequences, 37% seen once. The V end lost 5 bases, the J end lost 0 bases, and 12 bases lay between the germline ends. The CDR3 consists of 15 residues. Germline CDR1 is SGHRS and CDR2 is YFSETQ. This entry is derived from a study of patients and donors after allogeneic stem cell transplantation. This chain connects TRBV5-1 to TRBJ1-3; no clear D gene. Sequenced input: blood, either unsorted or a sorted T cell fraction (not recorded which). The TCR comes from a human donor who was either an allogeneic HSCT recipient or a stem cell or donor lymphocyte infusion donor (not recorded which). It is not recorded whose cells these are; they may come from a transplant donor. Written as DNA, the CDR3 is TGCGCCAGCAGTACTACAGCGCCCTCTGGAAACACCATATATTTT. As protein: CASSTTAPSGNTIYF.